Listed here are 9 T cell receptor beta chains from one sample, sequenced in a study of blood T cells in healthy people across ages. Primed by a sample-barcoded 5' primer and a J-beta primer mix, a second PCR proceeded for about 7 to 11 cycles. One entry per CDR3 protein, called by TCRdb with MiXCR from the 5' RACE reads. The sample consists of over 1,500,000 distinct CDR3 sequences, about 49% of them appearing once. The material sequenced was blood. The receptors stem from a woman aged 35 to 49 in good health.

The chain joins TRBV28 to TRBJ2-1; D is possibly TRBD2 (5 bases). The CDR3 runs to 16 residues. Between the trimmed V and J ends, which lost 3 bases and 0 bases, there was a span of 12 bases. The germline V gene encodes CDR1 MDHEN and CDR2 SYDVKM. The CDR3 nucleotides are TGTGCCAGCAGTTTTTGGGCGGGCAGCTCCTACAATGAGCAGTTCTTC. It is translated as CASSFWAGSSYNEQFF. The whole variable domain, remainder taken from reference TRBV28 and TRBJ2-1, is DVKVTQSSRYLVKRTGEKVFLECVQDMDHENMFWYRQDPGLGLRLIYFSYDVKMKEKGDIPEGYSVSREKKERFSLILESASTNQTSMYLCASSFWAGSSYNEQFFGPGTRLTVL.

Concerning this clonotype itself: One end of the junction is discordant with germline, which a read error may explain. V and J are TRBV7-2 and TRBJ2-5; 9 nucleotides align to TRBD2. CDR1 is SGHTA, CDR2 FQGNSA, per germline. The CDR3 contains 16 residues. CDR3 nucleotides: TGTGCCAGCAGCTTATTTCGCGGGGGGGCTGCAGAGGCCCAGTACTTC. Translated, it gives CASSLFRGGAAEAQYF.

The CDR3: CAIRGVPNSYEQYF. The CDR3 coding sequence is TGTGCCATCAGGGGGGTTCCAAACTCCTACGAGCAGTACTTC. The gene calls are TRBV10-3 and TRBJ2-7; either TRBD1 or TRBD2 may fit D (5 bases each). The V gene's germline CDR1 is ENHRY and CDR2 SYGVKD. This CDR3 is 14 amino acids long. Trimming cost V 6 bases and J 0 bases, with 12 bases left between them.

The chain links TRBV6-5 to TRBJ2-7; no clear D gene. The CDR3 loop spans 15 amino acids. The V and J ends lost 4 bases and 4 bases respectively, with 17 bases between them. Germline V lookup: CDR1 MNHEY, CDR2 SVGAGI. The CDR3 DNA reads TGTGCCAGCAGTTCCCTCGTCGTGGGTGGATACGAGCAGTACTTC. This gives the protein CASSSLVVGGYEQYF.

This clonotype was picked up a small number of times. The chain carries TRBV4-1 and TRBJ2-1; TRBD1 might be the D (6 bases). Germline V lookup: CDR1 MGHRA, CDR2 YSYEKL. The length of the CDR3 is 18 residues. Trimming pared 1 base from V and 6 bases from J, leaving 22 bases between. The CDR3 here is CASSQVGRGRGSLNEQFF. In DNA, the CDR3 is TGCGCCAGCAGCCAAGTGGGCCGGGGCAGGGGATCCCTCAATGAGCAGTTCTTC.

This clonotype was seen more than once but under ten times. This chain links TRBV18 with TRBJ1-1; D is unclear. Trimming left V 5 bases short and J 5 bases short, with 6 bases between. The CDR3 is made up of 11 amino acids. Per germline, CDR1 KGHSH and CDR2 LQKENI. In nucleotides, the CDR3 is TGTGCCAGCTCATCCCAGACTGAAGCTTTCTTT. Residues: CASSSQTEAFF.

This clonotype was counted many times. V and J are TRBV20-1 and TRBJ2-1, with D tentatively TRBD1 (5 bases). V was trimmed by 6 bases and J by 0 bases, leaving 24 bases between them. Germline V gives CDR1 DFQATT, CDR2 SNEGSKA (reference sequence). This CDR3 contains 18 residues. The CDR3: CSALSQGHMVISYNEQFF. CDR3 DNA: TGCAGTGCATTGTCGCAGGGCCACATGGTTATCTCCTACAATGAGCAGTTCTTC.

The chain has TRBV10-1 and TRBJ1-1; TRBD1 might be the D (6 bases). V gave up 7 bases and J gave up 2 bases, with 17 bases separating them. Germline values: CDR1 WNHNN, CDR2 SYGVQD (reference sequence). The CDR3 loop spans 15 amino acids. CDR3 protein: CASKESADSNTEAFF. The CDR3 DNA reads TGCGCCAGCAAGGAGTCAGCGGACAGCAACACTGAAGCTTTCTTT.

The V gene is TRBV5-5, the J gene TRBJ2-3, with D perhaps given as TRBD1 or TRBD2 (5 bases each). The germline CDR1 and CDR2 sequences are SGHKS and YYEKEE (reference sequence). Trimming took off 2 bases at V and 2 bases at J, with 9 bases between the two ends. The CDR3 has 14 residues. The CDR3 nucleotides are TGTGCCAGCAGCTTTGGGGGTTACACAGATACGCAGTATTTT. This encodes CASSFGGYTDTQYF.